The source of this T cell receptor beta chain is a study of monozygotic twins with inflammatory bowel disease. Overall study results and limits: Part of the variability in patient repertoires may have come from differing immunosuppressive treatments.

Template switching introduced UMIs that contain a 6-nucleotide sample barcode. TCRdb reprocessed the 5' RACE reads; each CDR3 protein has one entry and no DNA is given. The sample includes about 99,000 distinct CDR3 sequences. For this clonotype: The target antigen is unknown.

Sequencing input: blood. The receptor was derived from a human donor with ulcerative colitis or Crohn's disease, or a healthy co-twin of an affected twin (not recorded which).

The CDR3 is CASGTGTGYTDTQYF. The chain joins TRBV14 to TRBJ2-3; TCRdb's D call of TRBD1 is untestable without DNA. This CDR3 region has 15 residues. Germline CDR1 is SGHDN and CDR2 is FVKESK.